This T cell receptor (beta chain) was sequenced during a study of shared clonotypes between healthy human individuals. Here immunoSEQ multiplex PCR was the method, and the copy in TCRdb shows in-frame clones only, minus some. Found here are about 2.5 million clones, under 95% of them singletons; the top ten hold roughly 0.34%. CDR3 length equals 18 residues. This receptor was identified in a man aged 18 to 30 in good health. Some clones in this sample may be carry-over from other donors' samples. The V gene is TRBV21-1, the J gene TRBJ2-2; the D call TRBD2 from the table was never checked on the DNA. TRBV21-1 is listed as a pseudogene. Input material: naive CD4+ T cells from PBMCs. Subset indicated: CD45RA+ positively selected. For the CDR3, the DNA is TGTGCCAGCAGGACGGGACTAGCGGGGGATCATCGGACCGGGGAGCTGTTTTTT. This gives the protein CASRTGLAGDHRTGELFF.